This TCR beta chain came from a study of T-cell memory formation after mild COVID-19. This clonotype has at least ten counts. TCRdb ran MiXCR on the 5' RACE reads and lists one entry per CDR3 protein. This sample has 200,000 to 300,000 distinct CDR3 sequences, with 7.5% to 10% found just once. CDR1 DFQATT and CDR2 SNEGSKA come from the germline V gene (reference sequence). The CDR3 length is 11 residues. V gave up 7 bases and J gave up 7 bases, with 13 bases separating them. The chain recombines TRBV20-1 with TRBJ2-5, with D unclear. The sequenced material came from PBMCs or a T cell subset sorted from them (not recorded which). This clonotype originated in a man between 18 and 35 years old who had mild COVID-19 (a few samples of this study predate the infection). Cell type and time point are not known. CDR3 bases: TGCAGTGTTCCCACTCGTTGGACCCAGTACTTC. It is translated as CSVPTRWTQYF.